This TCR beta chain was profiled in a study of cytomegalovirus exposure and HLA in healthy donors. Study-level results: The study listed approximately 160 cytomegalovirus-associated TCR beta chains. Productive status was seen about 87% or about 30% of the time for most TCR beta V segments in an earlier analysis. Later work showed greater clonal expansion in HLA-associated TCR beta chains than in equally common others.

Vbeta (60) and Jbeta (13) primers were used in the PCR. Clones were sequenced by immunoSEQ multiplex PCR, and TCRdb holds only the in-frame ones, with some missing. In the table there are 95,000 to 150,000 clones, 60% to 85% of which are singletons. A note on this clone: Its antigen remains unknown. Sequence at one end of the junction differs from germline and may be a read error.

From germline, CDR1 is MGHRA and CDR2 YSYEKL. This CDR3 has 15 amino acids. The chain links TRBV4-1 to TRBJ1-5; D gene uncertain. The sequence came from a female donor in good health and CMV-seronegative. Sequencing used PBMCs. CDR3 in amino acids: CASSQVSGTSQSQHF. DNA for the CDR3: TGCGCCAGCAGCCAAGTATCAGGAACCAGTCAGTCCCAGCATTTT.